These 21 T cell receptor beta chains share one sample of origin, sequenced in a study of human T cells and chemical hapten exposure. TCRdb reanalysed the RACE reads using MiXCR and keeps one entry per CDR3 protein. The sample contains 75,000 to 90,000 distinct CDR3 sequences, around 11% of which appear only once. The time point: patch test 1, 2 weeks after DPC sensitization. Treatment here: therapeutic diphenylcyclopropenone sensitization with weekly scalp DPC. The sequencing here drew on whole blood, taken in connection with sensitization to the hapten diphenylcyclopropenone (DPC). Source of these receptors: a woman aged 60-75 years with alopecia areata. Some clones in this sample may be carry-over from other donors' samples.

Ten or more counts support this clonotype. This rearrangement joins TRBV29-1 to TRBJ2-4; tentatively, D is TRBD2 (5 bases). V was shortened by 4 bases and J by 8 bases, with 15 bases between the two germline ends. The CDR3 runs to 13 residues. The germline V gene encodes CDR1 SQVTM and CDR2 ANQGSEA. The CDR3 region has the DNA TGCAGCGTTGCCCCGAGGGCTAGGGACATTCAGTACTTC. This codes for CSVAPRARDIQYF.

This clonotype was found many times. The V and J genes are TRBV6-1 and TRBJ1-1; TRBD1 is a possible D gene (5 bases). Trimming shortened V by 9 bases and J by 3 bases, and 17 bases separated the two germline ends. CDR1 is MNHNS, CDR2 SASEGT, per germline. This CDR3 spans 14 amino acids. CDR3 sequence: CASVGGVGHTEAFF. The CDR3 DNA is TGTGCCAGTGTCGGGGGGGTTGGGCACACTGAAGCTTTCTTT.

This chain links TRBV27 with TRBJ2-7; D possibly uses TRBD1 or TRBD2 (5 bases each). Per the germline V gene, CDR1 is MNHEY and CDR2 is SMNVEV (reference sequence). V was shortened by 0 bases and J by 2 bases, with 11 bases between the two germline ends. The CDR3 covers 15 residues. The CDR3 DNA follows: TGTGCCAGCAGTTTATCTTCCGGGACCACCTACGAGCAGTACTTC. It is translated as CASSLSSGTTYEQYF.

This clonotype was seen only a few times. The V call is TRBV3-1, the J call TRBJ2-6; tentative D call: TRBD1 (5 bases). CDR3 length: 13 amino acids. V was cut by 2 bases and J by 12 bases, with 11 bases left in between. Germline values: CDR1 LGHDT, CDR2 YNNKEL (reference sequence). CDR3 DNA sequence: TGTGCCAGCAGCCAACCAGGGCAATTCGTCCTGACTTTC. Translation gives CASSQPGQFVLTF.

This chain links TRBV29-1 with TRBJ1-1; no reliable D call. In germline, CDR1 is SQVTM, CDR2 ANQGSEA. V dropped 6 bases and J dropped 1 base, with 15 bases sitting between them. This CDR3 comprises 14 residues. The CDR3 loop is CSVSIQATNTEAFF. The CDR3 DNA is TGCAGCGTCTCCATCCAGGCCACGAACACTGAAGCTTTCTTT.

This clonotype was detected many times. CDR3 residues: CASSLTGAPDTEAFF. The CDR3 DNA sequence: TGTGCCAGCAGCCTTACCGGGGCCCCCGACACTGAAGCTTTCTTT. The rearrangement links TRBV7-3 to TRBJ1-1; perhaps TRBD1 as D (5 bases). Germline-derived CDR1 and CDR2 are SGHTA and FQGTGA. Trimming pared 5 bases from V and 3 bases from J, leaving 16 bases between. The CDR3 is 15 amino acids.

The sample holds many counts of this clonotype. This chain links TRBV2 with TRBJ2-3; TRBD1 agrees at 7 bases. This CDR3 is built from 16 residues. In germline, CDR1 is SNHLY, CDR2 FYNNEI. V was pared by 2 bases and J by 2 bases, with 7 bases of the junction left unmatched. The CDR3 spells CASSERGTAFTDTQYF. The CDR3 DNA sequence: TGTGCCAGCAGTGAAAGGGGGACAGCCTTCACAGATACGCAGTATTTT. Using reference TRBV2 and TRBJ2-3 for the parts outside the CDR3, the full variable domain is EPEVTQTPSHQVTQMGQEVILRCVPISNHLYFYWYRQILGQKVEFLVSFYNNEISEKSEIFDDQFSVERPDGSNFTLKIRSTKLEDSAMYFCASSERGTAFTDTQYFGPGTRLTVL.

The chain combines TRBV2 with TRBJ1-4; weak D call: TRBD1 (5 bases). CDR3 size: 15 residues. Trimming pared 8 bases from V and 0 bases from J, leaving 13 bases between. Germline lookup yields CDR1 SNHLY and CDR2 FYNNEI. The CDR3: CASGGMVATNEKLFF. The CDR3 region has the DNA TGTGCCAGCGGGGGGATGGTTGCAACTAATGAAAAACTGTTTTTT.

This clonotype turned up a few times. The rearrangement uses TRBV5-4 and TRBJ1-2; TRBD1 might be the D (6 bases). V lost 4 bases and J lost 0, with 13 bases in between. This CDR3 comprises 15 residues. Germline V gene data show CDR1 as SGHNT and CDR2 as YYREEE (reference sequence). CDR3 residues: CASSPGTRANYGYTF. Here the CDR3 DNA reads TGTGCCAGCAGCCCAGGGACAAGAGCTAACTATGGCTACACCTTC.

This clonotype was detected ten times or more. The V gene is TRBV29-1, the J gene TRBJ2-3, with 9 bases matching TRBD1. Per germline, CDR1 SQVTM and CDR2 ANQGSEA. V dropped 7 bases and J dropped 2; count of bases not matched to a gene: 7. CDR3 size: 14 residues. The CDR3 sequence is CSALTGGNTDTQYF. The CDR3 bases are TGCAGCGCACTGACAGGGGGAAACACAGATACGCAGTATTTT.

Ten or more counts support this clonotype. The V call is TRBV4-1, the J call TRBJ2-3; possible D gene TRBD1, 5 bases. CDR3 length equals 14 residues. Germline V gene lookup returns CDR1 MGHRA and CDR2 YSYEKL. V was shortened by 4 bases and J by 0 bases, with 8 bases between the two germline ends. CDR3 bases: TGCGCCAGCAGCCGGACACCTAGCACAGATACGCAGTATTTT. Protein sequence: CASSRTPSTDTQYF.

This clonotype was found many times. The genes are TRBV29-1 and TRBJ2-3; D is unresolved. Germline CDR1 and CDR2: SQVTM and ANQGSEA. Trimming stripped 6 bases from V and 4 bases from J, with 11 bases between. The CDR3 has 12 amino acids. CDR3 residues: CSVTPGADTQYF. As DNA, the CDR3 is TGCAGCGTCACCCCCGGAGCAGATACGCAGTATTTT.

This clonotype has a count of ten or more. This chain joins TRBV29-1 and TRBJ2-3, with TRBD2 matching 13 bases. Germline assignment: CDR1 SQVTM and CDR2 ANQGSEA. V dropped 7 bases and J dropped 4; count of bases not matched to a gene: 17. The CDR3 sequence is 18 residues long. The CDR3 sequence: CSGGGWTSGGHPSDTQYF. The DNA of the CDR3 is TGCAGCGGGGGAGGATGGACTAGCGGGGGACACCCGTCAGATACGCAGTATTTT.

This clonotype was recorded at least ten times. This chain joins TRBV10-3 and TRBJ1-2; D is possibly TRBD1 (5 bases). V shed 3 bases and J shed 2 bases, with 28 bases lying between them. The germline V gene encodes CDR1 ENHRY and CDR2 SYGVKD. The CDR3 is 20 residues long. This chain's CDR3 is CAISDVRETPGRRTNYGYTF. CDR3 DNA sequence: TGTGCCATCAGTGATGTAAGGGAGACTCCGGGCCGCCGGACAAACTATGGCTACACCTTC.

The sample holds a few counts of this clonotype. CDR3: CAIKGANTGELFF. CDR3 nucleotides: TGTGCCATCAAAGGGGCGAACACCGGGGAGCTGTTTTTT. The chain uses TRBV10-3 and TRBJ2-2; a weak D match, TRBD1 (5 bases). V was trimmed by 7 bases and J by 0 bases, leaving 6 bases between them. CDR3 length: 13 residues. Germline CDR1 is ENHRY and CDR2 is SYGVKD.

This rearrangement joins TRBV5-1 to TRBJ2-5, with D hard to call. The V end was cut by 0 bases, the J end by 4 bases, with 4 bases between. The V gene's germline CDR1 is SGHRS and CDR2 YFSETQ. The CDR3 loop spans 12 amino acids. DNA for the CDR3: TGCGCCAGCAGCTTGGGGTCAGAGACCCAGTACTTC. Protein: CASSLGSETQYF.

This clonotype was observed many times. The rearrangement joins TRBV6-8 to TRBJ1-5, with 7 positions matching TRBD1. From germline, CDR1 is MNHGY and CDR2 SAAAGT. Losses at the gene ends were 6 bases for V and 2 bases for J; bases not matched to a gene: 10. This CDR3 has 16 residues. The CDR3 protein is CASRPQGPRGNQPQHF. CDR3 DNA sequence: TGTGCCAGCAGGCCACAGGGGCCTCGAGGCAATCAGCCCCAGCATTTT.

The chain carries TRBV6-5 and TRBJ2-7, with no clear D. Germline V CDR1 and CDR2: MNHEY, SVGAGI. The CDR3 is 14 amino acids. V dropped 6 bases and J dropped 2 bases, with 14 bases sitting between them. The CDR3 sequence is CASSSPGMAYEQYF. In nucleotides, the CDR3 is TGTGCCAGCAGCTCGCCCGGTATGGCCTACGAGCAGTACTTC.

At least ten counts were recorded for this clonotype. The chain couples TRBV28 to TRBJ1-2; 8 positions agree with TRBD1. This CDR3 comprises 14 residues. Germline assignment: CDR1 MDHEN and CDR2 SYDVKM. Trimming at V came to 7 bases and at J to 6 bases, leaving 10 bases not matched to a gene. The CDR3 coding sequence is TGTGCCAGCACGTCACCCGGCAGGGGGCATGGCTACACCTTC. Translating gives CASTSPGRGHGYTF.

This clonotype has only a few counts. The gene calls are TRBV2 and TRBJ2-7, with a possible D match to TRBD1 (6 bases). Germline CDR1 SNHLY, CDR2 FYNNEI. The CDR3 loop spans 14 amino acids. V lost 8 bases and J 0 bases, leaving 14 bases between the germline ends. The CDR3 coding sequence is TGTGCCAGCCACAACAGGGCCACCTCCTACGAGCAGTACTTC. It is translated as CASHNRATSYEQYF.

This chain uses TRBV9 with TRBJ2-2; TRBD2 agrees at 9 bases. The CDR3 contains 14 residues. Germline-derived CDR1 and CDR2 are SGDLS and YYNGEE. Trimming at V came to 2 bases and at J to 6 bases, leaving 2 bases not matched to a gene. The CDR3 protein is CASSVLAGSGELFF. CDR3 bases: TGTGCCAGCAGCGTCCTAGCGGGGTCCGGGGAGCTGTTTTTT.